This T cell receptor (beta chain) was recorded in a study of T cells after yellow fever vaccination. One entry per CDR3 protein results from TCRdb running MiXCR on the 5' RACE reads. The sample holds 250,000 to 400,000 distinct CDR3 sequences, around 4.5% seen once. Study-level results: Clonotypes appearing in both CD4 and CD8 compartments existed, and their share was small. The secondary response peaked faster, at day 5 versus 15, but was weaker. Boosting was followed by the reappearance of most primary-vaccination clones (roughly 96% CD4, about 90% CD8).

This clonotype was found many times. What it recognizes is unknown. V lost 5 bases and J 6 bases, leaving 26 bases between the germline ends. The CDR3 sequence is 18 residues long. CDR1 is SGHAT and CDR2 is FQNNGV in the germline V gene. The chain links TRBV11-2 to TRBJ2-1, with a weak D call TRBD1 (5 bases). Here the sequenced sample was PBMCs, taken 15 days after the yellow fever booster vaccination. This sequence was found in a man between 18 and 35 years old who received the YFV17D yellow fever vaccine. The CDR3 nucleotides are TGTGCCAGCAGCAAAGTGGGGCCCCCGAGAGGCCCATCCAATGAGCAGTTCTTC. Translated, it gives CASSKVGPPRGPSNEQFF. The full variable domain, its missing parts supplied by reference TRBV11-2 and TRBJ2-1, is EAGVAQSPRYKIIEKRQSVAFWCNPISGHATLYWYQQILGQGPKLLIQFQNNGVVDDSQLPKDRFSAERLKGVDSTLKIQPAKLEDSAVYLCASSKVGPPRGPSNEQFFGPGTRLTVL.